The clone carrying this T cell receptor beta chain was seen at least ten times. The antigen is undetermined. This specimen belongs to a study of T-cell reconstitution after alpha-beta-depleted transplantation in children. Study-wide results and limits: Reportedly, roughly two months post-transplant, alpha-beta T cells arose from several hundred expanded graft clones. The authors attributed T-cell counts and diversity one year after transplant mostly to newly produced T cells.

Per the germline V gene, CDR1 is MGHRA and CDR2 is YSYEKL. The CDR3 has 16 amino acids. V shed 1 base and J shed 5 bases, with 17 bases lying between them. Unique molecular identifiers were incorporated when the TCRbeta library was constructed. Each CDR3 protein is one row after TCRdb ran MiXCR on the PCR reads. Of about 980,000 distinct CDR3 sequences in the sample, about 29% were seen once. The chain links TRBV4-1 to TRBJ2-5; weak D call: TRBD1 (6 bases). The sequence was collected from a boy under two years old who had a stem cell transplant for SCID, so the T cells may come from the graft donor. Sample: PBMCs, mostly from graft donor cells, taken 360 days after TCRalphabeta/CD19-depleted stem cell transplant. The CDR3 DNA reads TGCGCCAGCAGCCAAGTTTGGGGGCGGGTTATTGAGACCCAGTACTTC. Translation gives CASSQVWGRVIETQYF.